The 2 T cell receptor beta chains listed next were all sequenced from one sample in a study of cytomegalovirus exposure and HLA in healthy donors. PCR primers comprised 60 Vbeta and 13 Jbeta primers. Clones were sequenced by immunoSEQ multiplex PCR, and TCRdb holds only the in-frame ones, with some missing. Of some 170,000 clones in the sample, around 75% were seen once. The sequenced material came from PBMCs. The receptor source for this set is a female donor in good health and CMV-seronegative.

The chain recombines TRBV2 with TRBJ1-1; 7 bases are shared with TRBD1. Germline CDR1 is SNHLY and CDR2 is FYNNEI. The ends lost 6 bases at V and 1 base at J; junction bases unmatched: 5. The CDR3 contains 14 residues. CDR3 sequence: CASRPGTENTEAFF. The CDR3 DNA reads as TGTGCCAGCAGACCCGGGACAGAGAACACTGAAGCTTTCTTT.

The genes are TRBV4-2 and TRBJ1-1, with D hard to call. Germline values: CDR1 LGHNA, CDR2 YNFKEQ. V lost 1 base and J 8 bases, leaving 11 bases between the germline ends. This CDR3 comprises 13 residues. The CDR3 region is CASSQGGGGEAFF. The DNA for the CDR3 is TGTGCCAGCAGCCAAGGAGGCGGAGGGGAAGCTTTCTTT.